This TCR beta chain derives from a study of blood T cell repertoires in COVID-19 (dated by TCRdb to 2020 to 2022). Context from the whole study: Samples covering the acute and convalescent phases of COVID-19 were provided by collaborators in the United States, Italy and Spain. The prospective study material was composed of cDNA or gDNA derived from T cells, B-cell-depleted T cells, or PBMCs. Subjects who had been exposed to COVID-19, were actively infected with it, or had recovered from it provided the deeply sampled blood TCRbeta repertoires that made up the dataset. The repertoires were made available in a free public database intended to serve as a resource for research on the immune response to SARS-CoV-2. Samples came from the ongoing ImmuneRACE study (first 160 participants) plus 1,254 subjects from 6 global collaborators. Sample metadata almost always included a de-identified subject ID, COVID-19 status, age in years and sex. Where HLA class I and class II types were available, the types were taken from metadata supplied by the sample provider, not from assay-based typing.

Each collaborating institution followed its own protocols to collect whole blood in K2EDTA tubes. Collaborator samples were shipped for TCRbeta analysis as frozen whole blood, isolated PBMCs, or DNA extracted from either sample type. Turning to this clone: Its recognized antigen is unknown. It has no much larger one-base neighbor in the sample; base qualities were not kept.

Summary of the overall study and its limitations: Clinical and demographic metadata were provided uncurated, with the amount varying by source and participant.

TCRbeta CDR3 regions were amplified from genomic DNA by means of the immunoSEQ Assay, a bias-controlled multiplex PCR. In the original analysis: The number of nucleated cells in each sample was estimated by amplification of reference gene primers within the assay. Sequence reads were collapsed and filtered to measure the absolute abundance of every unique TCRbeta CDR3 rearrangement. For each sample, productive Simpson clonality was calculated as the square root of Simpson's diversity index over productive rearrangements. TCRdb retrieved this table from immuneACCESS and kept in-frame rearrangements only. Not all clones are present; in checked studies, unresolved V genes account for under half, and no reason is known for the remainder. D and trimming come from the DNA, and the V and J calls and clone size come from that table. This sample is represented by about 330,000 clones; around 88% of them were singletons. About 1.7% of the sample is taken by the ten largest.

CDR1 and CDR2 are drawn from the germline V gene: SNHLY, FYNNEI. V loses 7 bases, J loses 3 bases, and the germline ends lie 12 bases apart. The CDR3 measures 13 amino acids from cysteine to phenylalanine. Of all the DNA, just the CDR3 is kept, 39 bases in frame from base 1. The rearranged chain carries TRBV2 and TRBJ2-5; matching of 6 bases hints at TRBD2 as the D gene. Material for sequencing was peripheral blood. The origin of this receptor is a woman in her fifties or sixties with acute or convalescent COVID-19. The nucleotide sequence reads TGTGCCAGCAACCGGGGGAAAGAAGAGACCCAGTACTTC. It translates to CASNRGKEETQYF.